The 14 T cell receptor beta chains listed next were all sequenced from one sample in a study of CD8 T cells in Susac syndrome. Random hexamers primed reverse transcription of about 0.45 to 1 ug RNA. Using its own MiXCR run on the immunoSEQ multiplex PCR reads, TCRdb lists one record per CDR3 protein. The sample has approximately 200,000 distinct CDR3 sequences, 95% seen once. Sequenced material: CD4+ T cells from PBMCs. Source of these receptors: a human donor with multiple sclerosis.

The CDR3 reads CASSQSPFGTGVSYEQYF. The DNA of the CDR3 is TGTGCCAGCAGCCAATCTCCCTTCGGGACGGGGGTTTCCTACGAGCAGTACTTC. This chain joins TRBV3-1 and TRBJ2-7; D is possibly TRBD2 (6 bases). Germline loops: CDR1 LGHDT, CDR2 YNNKEL (reference sequence). This CDR3 region has 18 residues. Trimming cost V 2 bases and J 1 base, with 21 bases left between them.

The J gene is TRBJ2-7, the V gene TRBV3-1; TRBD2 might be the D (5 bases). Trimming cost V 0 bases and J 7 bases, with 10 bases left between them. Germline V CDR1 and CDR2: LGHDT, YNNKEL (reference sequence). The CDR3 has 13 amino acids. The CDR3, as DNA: TGTGCCAGCAGCCAAGACCGGTGGAGGGAGCAGTACGTC. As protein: CASSQDRWREQYV.

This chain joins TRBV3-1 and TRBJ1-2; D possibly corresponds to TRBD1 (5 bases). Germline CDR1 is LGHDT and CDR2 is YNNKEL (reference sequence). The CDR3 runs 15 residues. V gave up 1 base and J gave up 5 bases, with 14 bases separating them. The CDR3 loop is CASSQVDKDRYGYTF. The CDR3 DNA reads TGTGCCAGCAGCCAAGTGGACAAGGATCGGTATGGCTACACCTTC.

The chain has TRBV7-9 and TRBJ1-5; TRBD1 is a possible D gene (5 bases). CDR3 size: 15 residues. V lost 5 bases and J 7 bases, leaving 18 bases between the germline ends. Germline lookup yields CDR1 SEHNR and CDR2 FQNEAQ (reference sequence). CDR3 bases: TGTGCCAGCAGCCCCGATCGGGGGTCACAGCAGCCCCAGCATTTT. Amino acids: CASSPDRGSQQPQHF.

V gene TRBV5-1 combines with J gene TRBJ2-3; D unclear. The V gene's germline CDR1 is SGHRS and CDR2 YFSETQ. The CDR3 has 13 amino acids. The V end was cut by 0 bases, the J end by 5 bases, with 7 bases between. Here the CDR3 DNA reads TGCGCCAGCAGCTTGGGCCGTCGAGATACGCAGTATTTT. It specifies CASSLGRRDTQYF.

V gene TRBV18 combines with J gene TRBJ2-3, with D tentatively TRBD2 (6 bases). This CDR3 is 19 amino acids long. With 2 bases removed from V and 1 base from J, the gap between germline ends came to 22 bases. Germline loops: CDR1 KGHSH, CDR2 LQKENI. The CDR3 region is CASSPMRVPTGTRTDTQYF. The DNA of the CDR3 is TGTGCCAGCTCACCAATGAGGGTCCCGACGGGGACTCGCACAGATACGCAGTATTTT.

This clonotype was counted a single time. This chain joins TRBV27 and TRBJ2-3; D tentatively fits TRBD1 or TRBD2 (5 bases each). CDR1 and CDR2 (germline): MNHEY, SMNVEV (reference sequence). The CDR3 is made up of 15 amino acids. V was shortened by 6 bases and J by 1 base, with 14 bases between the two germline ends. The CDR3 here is CASRSPGRGTDTQYF. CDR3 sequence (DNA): TGTGCCAGCAGGTCCCCGGGGCGAGGCACAGATACGCAGTATTTT.

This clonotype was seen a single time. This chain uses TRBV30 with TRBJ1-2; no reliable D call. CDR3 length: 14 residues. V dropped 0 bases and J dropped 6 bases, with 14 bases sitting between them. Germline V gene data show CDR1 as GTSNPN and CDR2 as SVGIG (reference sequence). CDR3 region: CAWSVPGKTHGYTF. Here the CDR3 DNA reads TGTGCCTGGAGTGTACCTGGGAAGACGCATGGCTACACCTTC. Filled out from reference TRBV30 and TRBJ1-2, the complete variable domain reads SQTIHQWPATLVQPVGSPLSLECTVEGTSNPNLYWYRQAAGRGLQLLFYSVGIGQISSEVPQNLSASRPQDRQFILSSKKLLLSDSGFYLCAWSVPGKTHGYTFGSGTRLTVV.

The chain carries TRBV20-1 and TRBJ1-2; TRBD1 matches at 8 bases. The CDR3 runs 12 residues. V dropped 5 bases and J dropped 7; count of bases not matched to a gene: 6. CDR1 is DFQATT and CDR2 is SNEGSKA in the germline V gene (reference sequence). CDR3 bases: TGCAGTGCTCCGACAGGGGATCGTGGCTACACCTTC. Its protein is CSAPTGDRGYTF.

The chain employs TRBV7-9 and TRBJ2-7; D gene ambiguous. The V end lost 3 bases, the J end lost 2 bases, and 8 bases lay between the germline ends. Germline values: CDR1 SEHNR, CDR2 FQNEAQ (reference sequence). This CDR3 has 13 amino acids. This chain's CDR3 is CASSLETAYEQYF. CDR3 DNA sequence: TGTGCCAGCAGCTTGGAAACAGCCTACGAGCAGTACTTC.

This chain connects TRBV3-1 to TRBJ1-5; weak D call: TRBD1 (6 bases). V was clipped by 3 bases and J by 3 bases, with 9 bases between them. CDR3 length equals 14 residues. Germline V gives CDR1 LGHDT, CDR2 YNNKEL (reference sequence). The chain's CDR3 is CASSHAGVNQPQHF. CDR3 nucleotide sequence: TGTGCCAGCAGCCACGCAGGGGTCAATCAGCCCCAGCATTTT.

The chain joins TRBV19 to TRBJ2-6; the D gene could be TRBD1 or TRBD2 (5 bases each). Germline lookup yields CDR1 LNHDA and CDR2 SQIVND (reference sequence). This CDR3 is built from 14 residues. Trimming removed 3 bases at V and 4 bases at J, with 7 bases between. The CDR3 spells CASSMRGGANVLTF. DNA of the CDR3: TGTGCCAGTAGTATGAGGGGAGGGGCCAACGTCCTGACTTTC.

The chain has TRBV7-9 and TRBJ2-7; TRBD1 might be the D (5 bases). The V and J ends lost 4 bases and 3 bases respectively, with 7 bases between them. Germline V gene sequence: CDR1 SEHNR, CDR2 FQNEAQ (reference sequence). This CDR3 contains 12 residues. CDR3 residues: CASSSQGYEQYF. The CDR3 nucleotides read TGTGCCAGCAGCTCCCAGGGCTACGAGCAGTACTTC. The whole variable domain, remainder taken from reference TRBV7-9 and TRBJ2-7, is DTGVSQNPRHKITKRGQNVTFRCDPISEHNRLYWYRQTLGQGPEFLTYFQNEAQLEKSRLLSDRFSAERPKGSFSTLEIQRTEQGDSAMYLCASSSQGYEQYFGPGTRLTVT.

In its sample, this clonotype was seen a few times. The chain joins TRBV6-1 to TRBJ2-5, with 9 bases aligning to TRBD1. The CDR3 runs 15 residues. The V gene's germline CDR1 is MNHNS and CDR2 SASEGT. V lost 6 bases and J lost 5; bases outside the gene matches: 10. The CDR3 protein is CASSRGTGFGETQYF. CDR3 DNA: TGTGCCAGCAGCCGAGGGACAGGGTTCGGGGAGACCCAGTACTTC.